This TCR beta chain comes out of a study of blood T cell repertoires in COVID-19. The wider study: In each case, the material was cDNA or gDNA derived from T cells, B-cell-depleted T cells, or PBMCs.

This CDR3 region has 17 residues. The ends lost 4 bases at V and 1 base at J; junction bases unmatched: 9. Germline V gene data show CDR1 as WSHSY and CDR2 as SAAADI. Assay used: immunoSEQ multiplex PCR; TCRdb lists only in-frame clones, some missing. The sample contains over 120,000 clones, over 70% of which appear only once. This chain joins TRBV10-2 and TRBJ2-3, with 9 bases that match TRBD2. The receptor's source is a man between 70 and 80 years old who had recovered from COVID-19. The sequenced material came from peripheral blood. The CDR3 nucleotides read TGCGCCAGCAGTGCCGGGGCGACTAGCGGAGGCACAGATACGCAGTATTTT. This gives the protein CASSAGATSGGTDTQYF.